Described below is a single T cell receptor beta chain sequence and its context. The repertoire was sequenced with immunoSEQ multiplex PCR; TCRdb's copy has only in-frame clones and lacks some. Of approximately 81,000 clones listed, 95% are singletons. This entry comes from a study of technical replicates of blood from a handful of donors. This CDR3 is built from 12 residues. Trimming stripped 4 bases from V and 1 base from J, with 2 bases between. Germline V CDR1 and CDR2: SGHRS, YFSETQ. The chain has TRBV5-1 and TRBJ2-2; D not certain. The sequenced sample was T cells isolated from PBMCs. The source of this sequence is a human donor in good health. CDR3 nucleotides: TGCGCCAGCAGCCGGAACACCGGGGAGCTGTTTTTT. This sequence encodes CASSRNTGELFF.